The rows below give T cell receptor beta chains drawn from one sample of a study of cytomegalovirus exposure and HLA in healthy donors. The data were produced by immunoSEQ multiplex PCR, yet TCRdb's version contains in-frame clones alone and is incomplete. The table has over 110,000 clones, about 80% seen once. Material for sequencing was PBMCs. The receptor source for this set is a woman aged 40 to 50 in good health and CMV-seropositive. Each CDR3 is given with its conserved first and last residue. Fields, in order: clone size, J gene, V gene, D gene, CDR3 protein, CDR3 DNA. The D gene is left open where the match is weak. Clone size is not always given. Where it is, it says once, few, many or a class for expanded clones.

clone_size: .
j_call: TRBJ2-1
v_call: TRBV6-6
d_call: TRBD2
cdr3_aa: CASKEAGEANEQFF
cdr3_nt: TGTGCCAGCAAAGAAGCGGGAGAAGCCAATGAGCAGTTCTTC

clone_size: .
j_call: TRBJ1-5
v_call: TRBV2
d_call: TRBD1
cdr3_aa: CASSVQGMGYQPQHF
cdr3_nt: TGTGCCAGCAGTGTACAGGGGATGGGCTATCAGCCCCAGCATTTT

clone_size: .
j_call: TRBJ2-1
v_call: TRBV2
d_call: .
cdr3_aa: CASSEVYYNEQFF
cdr3_nt: TGTGCCAGCAGTGAAGTCTATTACAATGAGCAGTTCTTC

clone_size: once
j_call: TRBJ2-1
v_call: TRBV2
d_call: .
cdr3_aa: CASSKTASEQFF
cdr3_nt: TGTGCCAGCAGTAAGACTGCTTCTGAGCAGTTCTTC

clone_size: .
j_call: TRBJ2-3
v_call: TRBV6-1
d_call: .
cdr3_aa: CASSELRAGTDTQYF
cdr3_nt: TGTGCCAGCAGTGAACTGAGGGCCGGCACAGATACGCAGTATTTT

clone_size: .
j_call: TRBJ2-7
v_call: TRBV29-1
d_call: .
cdr3_aa: CSAFLGETTAYEQYF
cdr3_nt: TGCAGCGCTTTTCTTGGAGAGACTACGGCCTACGAGCAGTACTTC

clone_size: medium-sized
j_call: TRBJ2-7
v_call: TRBV5-6
d_call: TRBD2
cdr3_aa: CASSLSWTSDTEQYF
cdr3_nt: TGTGCCAGCAGCTTGTCGTGGACTAGTGATACCGAGCAGTACTTC

clone_size: .
j_call: TRBJ2-5
v_call: TRBV9
d_call: TRBD2
cdr3_aa: CASSVGGGWETQYF
cdr3_nt: TGTGCCAGCAGCGTAGGCGGGGGATGGGAGACCCAGTACTTC

clone_size: .
j_call: TRBJ2-1
v_call: TRBV28
d_call: TRBD2
cdr3_aa: CASRTPSSRGGEQFF
cdr3_nt: TGTGCCAGCCGCACCCCTAGCAGCCGGGGGGGTGAGCAGTTCTTC

clone_size: .
j_call: TRBJ2-7
v_call: TRBV5-1
d_call: .
cdr3_aa: CASSLSTGSYEQYF
cdr3_nt: TGCGCCAGCAGCTTGTCCACCGGTTCCTACGAGCAGTACTTC

clone_size: .
j_call: TRBJ2-5
v_call: TRBV5-4
d_call: TRBD2
cdr3_aa: CASSSGTSGIQETQYF
cdr3_nt: TGTGCCAGCAGCTCGGGGACTAGCGGGATACAAGAGACCCAGTACTTC

clone_size: .
j_call: TRBJ2-3
v_call: TRBV5-6
d_call: TRBD2
cdr3_aa: CASSQVAGGPTDTQYF
cdr3_nt: TGTGCCAGCAGCCAAGTAGCGGGAGGGCCGACAGATACGCAGTATTTT

clone_size: .
j_call: TRBJ2-1
v_call: TRBV7-8
d_call: TRBD1
cdr3_aa: CASSLVSGTEAYNEQFF
cdr3_nt: TGTGCCAGCAGCTTAGTATCTGGGACAGAGGCCTACAATGAGCAGTTCTTC

clone_size: .
j_call: TRBJ2-5
v_call: TRBV5-1
d_call: TRBD1
cdr3_aa: CASRPGGMGETQYF
cdr3_nt: TGCGCCAGCAGGCCAGGGGGTATGGGGGAGACCCAGTACTTC

clone_size: .
j_call: TRBJ1-5
v_call: TRBV19
d_call: TRBD1
cdr3_aa: CASSTDRDQPQHF
cdr3_nt: TGTGCCAGTAGTACGGACAGGGATCAGCCCCAGCATTTT

clone_size: .
j_call: TRBJ2-1
v_call: TRBV5-1
d_call: .
cdr3_aa: CASSLGLTRVEQFF
cdr3_nt: TGCGCCAGCAGCTTGGGGTTGACGCGGGTTGAGCAGTTCTTC

clone_size: .
j_call: TRBJ1-2
v_call: TRBV11-2
d_call: .
cdr3_aa: CASSLDRQGEGYTF
cdr3_nt: TGTGCCAGCAGCTTAGACAGGCAGGGCGAGGGCTACACCTTC

clone_size: .
j_call: TRBJ1-3
v_call: TRBV10-2
d_call: .
cdr3_aa: CASSEQGAGNTIYF
cdr3_nt: TGCGCCAGCAGTGAGCAGGGCGCGGGAAACACCATATATTTT

clone_size: .
j_call: TRBJ2-5
v_call: TRBV7-6
d_call: TRBD1
cdr3_aa: CASSRDRVGQKTQYF
cdr3_nt: TGTGCCAGCAGCCGCGACAGGGTGGGTCAAAAGACCCAGTACTTC

clone_size: .
j_call: TRBJ1-5
v_call: TRBV7-5
d_call: .
cdr3_aa: CARSADRGDNQPQRF
cdr3_nt: TGTGCCAGAAGCGCGGACAGGGGGGACAATCAGCCCCAGCGTTTT

clone_size: .
j_call: TRBJ1-1
v_call: TRBV2
d_call: TRBD1
cdr3_aa: CASTVTGTMNTEAFF
cdr3_nt: TGTGCCAGCACCGTGACAGGGACCATGAACACTGAAGCTTTCTTT

clone_size: once
j_call: TRBJ2-1
v_call: TRBV27
d_call: TRBD2
cdr3_aa: CASAGGWGVYNEQFF
cdr3_nt: TGTGCCAGCGCGGGAGGGTGGGGAGTCTACAATGAGCAGTTCTTC

clone_size: .
j_call: TRBJ1-5
v_call: TRBV6-5
d_call: .
cdr3_aa: CASSQENQPQHF
cdr3_nt: TGTGCCAGCTCACAGGAAAATCAGCCCCAGCATTTT

clone_size: .
j_call: TRBJ2-3
v_call: TRBV5-4
d_call: .
cdr3_aa: CASSLEGGGGDTQYF
cdr3_nt: TGTGCCAGCAGCTTGGAAGGGGGCGGGGGGGATACGCAGTATTTT

clone_size: .
j_call: TRBJ2-1
v_call: TRBV7-6
d_call: .
cdr3_aa: CASSLTRNEQFF
cdr3_nt: TGTGCCAGCAGCTTAACTCGCAATGAGCAGTTCTTC

clone_size: .
j_call: TRBJ2-7
v_call: TRBV4-1
d_call: TRBD2
cdr3_aa: CASSQGGQRGNEQYF
cdr3_nt: TGCGCCAGCAGCCAAGGGGGGCAGCGGGGGAACGAGCAGTACTTC

clone_size: .
j_call: TRBJ1-1
v_call: TRBV5-1
d_call: .
cdr3_aa: CASRDSQNTEAFF
cdr3_nt: TGCGCCAGCAGGGACAGTCAGAACACTGAAGCTTTCTTT

clone_size: few
j_call: TRBJ2-7
v_call: TRBV6-6
d_call: TRBD1
cdr3_aa: CASKSPGTGFIYEQYF
cdr3_nt: TGTGCCAGCAAATCCCCGGGGACAGGGTTTATTTACGAGCAGTACTTC

clone_size: .
j_call: TRBJ1-2
v_call: TRBV2
d_call: TRBD1
cdr3_aa: CASRAGQGALGYTF
cdr3_nt: TGTGCCAGCAGGGCGGGACAGGGGGCCTTAGGCTACACCTTC

clone_size: .
j_call: TRBJ1-1
v_call: TRBV15
d_call: TRBD1
cdr3_aa: CATSTPGTGLIPEAFF
cdr3_nt: TGTGCCACCAGCACCCCCGGGACAGGGTTAATTCCTGAAGCTTTCTTT

clone_size: .
j_call: TRBJ2-2
v_call: TRBV28
d_call: TRBD2
cdr3_aa: CASQTSGRASLTGELFF
cdr3_nt: TGTGCCAGTCAGACTAGCGGGAGGGCCTCTTTAACCGGGGAGCTGTTTTTT

clone_size: .
j_call: TRBJ1-5
v_call: TRBV6-1
d_call: TRBD1
cdr3_aa: CASSRDRDQPQHF
cdr3_nt: TGTGCCAGCAGCCGGGACAGGGATCAGCCCCAGCATTTT

clone_size: .
j_call: TRBJ1-1
v_call: TRBV10-3
d_call: .
cdr3_aa: CAISSRENTEAFF
cdr3_nt: TGTGCCATTTCCTCCAGGGAGAACACTGAAGCTTTCTTT

clone_size: .
j_call: TRBJ2-1
v_call: TRBV11-3
d_call: .
cdr3_aa: CASSLQTGHNEQFF
cdr3_nt: TGTGCCAGCAGCTTACAAACAGGACACAATGAGCAGTTCTTC

clone_size: .
j_call: TRBJ2-3
v_call: TRBV19
d_call: .
cdr3_aa: CASSIRQASTDTQYF
cdr3_nt: TGTGCCAGTAGTATCCGGCAGGCTAGCACAGATACGCAGTATTTT